This T cell receptor beta chain was captured by sequencing in a study of T cells in Graves' hyperthyroidism and ophthalmopathy. The V gene lost 0 bases and the J gene lost 6 bases, with 11 bases spanning the gap. The germline CDR1 and CDR2 sequences are MDHEN and SYDVKM. This CDR3 contains 15 residues. This clonotype has more than one count but fewer than ten. The source material, RNA transcripts, was used to amplify TCR beta CDR3 regions. The primer set for the first-round RT-PCR of the TCR CDR3 was HTBI. TCRdb processed the multiplex PCR reads anew with MiXCR; each CDR3 protein has one entry. The sample lists hundreds of thousands of distinct CDR3 sequences, roughly 13% seen once, with 9.2% in the top ten.

The specimen sequenced was blood. This TCR came from a woman aged 18-29 years with Graves' hyperthyroidism. V usage is TRBV28 and J usage is TRBJ2-2; maybe TRBD1 (5 bases). The CDR3 sequence: CASSLWTVISGELFF. The CDR3 bases are TGTGCCAGCAGTTTATGGACAGTTATATCCGGGGAGCTGTTTTTT. Supplemented by reference TRBV28 and TRBJ2-2, the full variable domain reads DVKVTQSSRYLVKRTGEKVFLECVQDMDHENMFWYRQDPGLGLRLIYFSYDVKMKEKGDIPEGYSVSREKKERFSLILESASTNQTSMYLCASSLWTVISGELFFGEGSRLTVL.